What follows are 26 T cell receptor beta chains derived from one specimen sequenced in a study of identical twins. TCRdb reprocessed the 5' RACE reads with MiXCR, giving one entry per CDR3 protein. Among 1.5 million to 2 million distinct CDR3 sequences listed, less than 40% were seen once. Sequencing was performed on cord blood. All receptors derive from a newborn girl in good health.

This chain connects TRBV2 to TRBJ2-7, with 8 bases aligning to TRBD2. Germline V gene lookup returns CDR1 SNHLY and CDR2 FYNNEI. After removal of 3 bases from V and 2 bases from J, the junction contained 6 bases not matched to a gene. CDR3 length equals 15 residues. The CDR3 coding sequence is TGTGCCAGCAGTGACGAGGGACTAGGAACCTACGAGCAGTACTTC. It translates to CASSDEGLGTYEQYF.

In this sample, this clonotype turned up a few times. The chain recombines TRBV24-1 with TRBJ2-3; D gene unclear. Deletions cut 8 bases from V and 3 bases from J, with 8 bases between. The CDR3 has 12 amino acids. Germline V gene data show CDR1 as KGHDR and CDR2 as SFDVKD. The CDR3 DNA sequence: TGTGCCACCAACCCCCTGACAGATACGCAGTATTTT. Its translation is CATNPLTDTQYF.

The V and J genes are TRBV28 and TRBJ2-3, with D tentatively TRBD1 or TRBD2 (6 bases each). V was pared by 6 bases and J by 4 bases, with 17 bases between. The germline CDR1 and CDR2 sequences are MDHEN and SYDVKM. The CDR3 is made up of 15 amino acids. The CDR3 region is CASSLEGGWADTQYF. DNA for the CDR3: TGTGCCAGCAGCCTCGAGGGGGGATGGGCAGATACGCAGTATTTT.

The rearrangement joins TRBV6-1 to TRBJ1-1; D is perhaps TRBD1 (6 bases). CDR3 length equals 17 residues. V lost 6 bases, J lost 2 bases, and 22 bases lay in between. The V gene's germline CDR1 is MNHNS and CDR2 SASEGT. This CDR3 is CASRNLGRGARNTEAFF. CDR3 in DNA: TGTGCCAGCAGAAACCTGGGTCGGGGGGCACGAAACACTGAAGCTTTCTTT.

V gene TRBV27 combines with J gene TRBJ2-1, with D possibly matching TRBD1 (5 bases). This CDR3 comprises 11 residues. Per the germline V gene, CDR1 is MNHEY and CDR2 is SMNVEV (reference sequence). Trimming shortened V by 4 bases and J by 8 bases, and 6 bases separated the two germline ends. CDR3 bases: TGTGCCAGCAGTTGGGGCTATGAGCAGTTCTTC. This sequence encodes CASSWGYEQFF.

The CDR3 loop reads CSARKGRLNSPLHF. CDR3 bases: TGCAGTGCTAGAAAGGGACGGCTAAATTCACCCCTCCACTTT. J is TRBJ1-6 and V is TRBV20-1, with D perhaps TRBD1 (5 bases). This CDR3 contains 14 residues. Per the germline V gene, CDR1 is DFQATT and CDR2 is SNEGSKA (reference sequence). Trimming stripped 2 bases from V and 7 bases from J, with 12 bases between.

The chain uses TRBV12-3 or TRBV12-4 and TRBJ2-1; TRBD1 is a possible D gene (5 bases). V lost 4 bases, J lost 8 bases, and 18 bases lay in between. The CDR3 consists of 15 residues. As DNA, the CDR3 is TGTGCCAGCAGTTCCATAGGGGCGCGGTTGCATGAGCAGTTCTTC. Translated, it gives CASSSIGARLHEQFF.

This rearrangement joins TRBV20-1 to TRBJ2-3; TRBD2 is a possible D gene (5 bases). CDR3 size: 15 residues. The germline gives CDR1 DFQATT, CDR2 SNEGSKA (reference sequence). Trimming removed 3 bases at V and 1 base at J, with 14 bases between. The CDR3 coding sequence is TGCAGTGCTAGTGATCGCCGGGGAGGCACAGATACGCAGTATTTT. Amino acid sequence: CSASDRRGGTDTQYF.

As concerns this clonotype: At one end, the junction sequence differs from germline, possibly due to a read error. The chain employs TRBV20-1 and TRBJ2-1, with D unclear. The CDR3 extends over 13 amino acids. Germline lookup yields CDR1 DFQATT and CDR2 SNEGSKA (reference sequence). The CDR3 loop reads CSATNRNLNGQFF. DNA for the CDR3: TGCAGTGCTACAAACAGAAATCTCAATGGGCAGTTCTTC.

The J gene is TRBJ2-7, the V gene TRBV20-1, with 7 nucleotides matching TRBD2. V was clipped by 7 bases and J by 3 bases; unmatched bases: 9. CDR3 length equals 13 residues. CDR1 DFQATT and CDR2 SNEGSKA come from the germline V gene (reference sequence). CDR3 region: CSGRAGTLYEQYF. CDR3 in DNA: TGCAGTGGGAGAGCGGGAACCCTCTACGAGCAGTACTTC.

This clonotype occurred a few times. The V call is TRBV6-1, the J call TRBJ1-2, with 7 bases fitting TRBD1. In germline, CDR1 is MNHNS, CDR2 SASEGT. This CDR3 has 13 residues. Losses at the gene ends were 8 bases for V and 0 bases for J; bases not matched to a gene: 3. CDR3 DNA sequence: TGTGCCAGCGAGGGGACAGCTAACTATGGCTACACCTTC. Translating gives CASEGTANYGYTF.

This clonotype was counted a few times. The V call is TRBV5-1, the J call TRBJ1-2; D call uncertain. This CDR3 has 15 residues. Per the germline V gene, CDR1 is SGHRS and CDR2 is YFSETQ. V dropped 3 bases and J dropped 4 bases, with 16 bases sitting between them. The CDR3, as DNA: TGCGCCAGCAGCTCGTCCGGGGAGGGATTCTATGGCTACACCTTC. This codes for CASSSSGEGFYGYTF.

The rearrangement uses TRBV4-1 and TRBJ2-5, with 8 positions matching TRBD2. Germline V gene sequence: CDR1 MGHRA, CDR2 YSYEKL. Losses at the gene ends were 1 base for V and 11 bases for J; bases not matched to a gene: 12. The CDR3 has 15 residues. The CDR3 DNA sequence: TGCGCCAGCAGCCAAGGAGCGGGAGTGGGCAATGAGCAGTACTTC. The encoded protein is CASSQGAGVGNEQYF.

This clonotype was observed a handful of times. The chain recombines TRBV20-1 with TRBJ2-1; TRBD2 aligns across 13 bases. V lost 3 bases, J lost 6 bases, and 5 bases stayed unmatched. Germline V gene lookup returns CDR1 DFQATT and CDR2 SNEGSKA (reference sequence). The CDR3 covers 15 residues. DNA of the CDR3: TGCAGTGCTAGGCGACTAGCGGGAGGAATCAATGAGCAGTTCTTC. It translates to CSARRLAGGINEQFF.

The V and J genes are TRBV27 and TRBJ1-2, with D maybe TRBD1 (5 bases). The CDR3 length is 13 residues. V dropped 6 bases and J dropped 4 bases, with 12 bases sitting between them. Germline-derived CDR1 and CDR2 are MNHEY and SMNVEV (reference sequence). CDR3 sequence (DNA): TGTGCCAGCAGGGGACCCATGGGCTATGGCTACACCTTC. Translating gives CASRGPMGYGYTF.

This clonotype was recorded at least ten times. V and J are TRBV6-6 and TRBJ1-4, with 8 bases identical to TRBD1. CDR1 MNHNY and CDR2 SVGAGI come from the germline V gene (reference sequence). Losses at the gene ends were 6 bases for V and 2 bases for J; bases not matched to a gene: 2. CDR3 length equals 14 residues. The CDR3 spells CASRRQGTNEKLFF. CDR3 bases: TGTGCCAGCAGACGACAGGGGACTAATGAAAAACTGTTTTTT.

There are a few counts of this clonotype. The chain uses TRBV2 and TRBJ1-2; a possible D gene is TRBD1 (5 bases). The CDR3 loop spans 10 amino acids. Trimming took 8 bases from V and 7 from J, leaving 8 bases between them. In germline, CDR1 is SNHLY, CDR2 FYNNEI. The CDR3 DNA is TGTGCCAGCTCAGGGAGTGGCTACACCTTC. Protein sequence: CASSGSGYTF.

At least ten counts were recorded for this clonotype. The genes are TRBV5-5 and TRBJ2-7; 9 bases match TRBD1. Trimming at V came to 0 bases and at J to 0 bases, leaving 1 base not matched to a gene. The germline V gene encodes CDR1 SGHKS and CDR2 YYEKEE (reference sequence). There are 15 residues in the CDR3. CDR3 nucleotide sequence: TGTGCCAGCAGCTTGGGGGACAGGGCCTCCTACGAGCAGTACTTC. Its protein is CASSLGDRASYEQYF.

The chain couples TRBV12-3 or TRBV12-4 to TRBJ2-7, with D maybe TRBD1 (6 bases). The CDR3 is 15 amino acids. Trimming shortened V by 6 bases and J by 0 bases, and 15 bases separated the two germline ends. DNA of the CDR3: TGTGCCAGCAGGCAAACAGGGTCCAGCTCCTACGAGCAGTACTTC. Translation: CASRQTGSSSYEQYF.

CDR3 in amino acids: CASSYSYDIQYF. The CDR3 region has the DNA TGTGCCAGCAGTTACTCCTATGACATTCAGTACTTC. The rearrangement joins TRBV28 to TRBJ2-4; the D is unclear. The length of the CDR3 is 12 residues. CDR1 and CDR2 (germline): MDHEN, SYDVKM. V dropped 4 bases and J dropped 8 bases, with 9 bases sitting between them.

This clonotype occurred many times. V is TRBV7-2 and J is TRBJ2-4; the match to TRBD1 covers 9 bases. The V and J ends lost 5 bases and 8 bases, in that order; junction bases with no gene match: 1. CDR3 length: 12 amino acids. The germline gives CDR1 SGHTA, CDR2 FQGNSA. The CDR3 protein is CASSRDRDIQYF. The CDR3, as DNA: TGTGCCAGCAGCCGGGACAGGGACATTCAGTACTTC.

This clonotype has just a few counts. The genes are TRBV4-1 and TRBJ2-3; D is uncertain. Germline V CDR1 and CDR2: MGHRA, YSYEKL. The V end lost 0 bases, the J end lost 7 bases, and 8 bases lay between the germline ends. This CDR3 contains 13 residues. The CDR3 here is CASSQEIPNTQYF. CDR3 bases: TGCGCCAGCAGCCAAGAGATACCAAATACGCAGTATTTT.

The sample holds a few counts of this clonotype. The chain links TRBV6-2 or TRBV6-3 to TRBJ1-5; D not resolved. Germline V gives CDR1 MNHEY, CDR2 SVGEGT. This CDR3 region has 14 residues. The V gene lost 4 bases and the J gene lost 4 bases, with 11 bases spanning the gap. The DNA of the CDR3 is TGTGCCAGCAGTTCCGGCCTTATGAATCAGCCCCAGCATTTT. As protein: CASSSGLMNQPQHF.

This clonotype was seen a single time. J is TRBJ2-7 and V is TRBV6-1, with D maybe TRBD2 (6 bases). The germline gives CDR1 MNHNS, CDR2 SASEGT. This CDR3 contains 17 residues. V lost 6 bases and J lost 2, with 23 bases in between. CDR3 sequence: CASSPLWGGNGPYEQYF. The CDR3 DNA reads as TGTGCCAGCAGCCCCCTGTGGGGCGGGAATGGGCCCTACGAGCAGTACTTC.

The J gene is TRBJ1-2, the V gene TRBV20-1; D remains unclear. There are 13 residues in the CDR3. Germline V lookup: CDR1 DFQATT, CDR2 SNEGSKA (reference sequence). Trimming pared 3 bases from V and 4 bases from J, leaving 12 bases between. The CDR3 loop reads CSASAGFSYGYTF. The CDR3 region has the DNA TGCAGTGCTAGCGCGGGGTTCTCCTATGGCTACACCTTC.

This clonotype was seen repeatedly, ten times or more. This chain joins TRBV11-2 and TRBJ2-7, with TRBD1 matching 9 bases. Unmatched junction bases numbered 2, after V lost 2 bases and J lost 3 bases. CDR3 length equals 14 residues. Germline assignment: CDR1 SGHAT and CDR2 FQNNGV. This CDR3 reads CASSLRGQGYEQYF. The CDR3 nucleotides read TGTGCCAGCAGCTTAAGGGGACAGGGCTACGAGCAGTACTTC.